The T cell receptor (beta chain) under discussion was sequenced for a study of persistence of HIV-infected CD4 T cells (dated by TCRdb to the early 2020s). With regard to the full study: The study isolated CMV- and HIV-1 Gag-responding CD4+ T cells from ART-treated individuals to examine antigen-driven clonal expansion of HIV-1-infected cells. The clonality of all cells in each sorted population was measured by TCRbeta sequencing, and the clonality of infected cells was measured by proviral sequencing. Peripheral blood samples of up to about 180 mL were collected at multiple time points, except for two participants, who underwent leukapheresis at a single time point. The median time the participants had spent on suppressive ART was roughly eight years. The TCR cluster analysis across participants included under ten participants for CMV and over five participants for Gag. Findings and caveats that apply to the study as a whole: Degenerate expanded CDR3beta sequences were enriched in antigen-responding cells, suggesting convergent selection of CD4+ responses to CMV and Gag. TCRbeta richness in CMV- and Gag-responding cells was significantly lower than in anti-CD3/anti-CD28-responding cells; CMV-responding cells had higher oligoclonality than CD3/CD28-stimulated and Gag-responding cells. Within the same sorted populations, TCR oligoclonality correlated with proviral oligoclonality. The study involved few individuals and tested only a limited range of antigens. Bulk TCR analyses could not be restricted to the rare CMV-responding cells that actually carried HIV-1 proviruses.

TCRbeta repertoires were sequenced from genomic DNA with the immunoSEQ hsTCRB assay version 4 in survey mode. For TCRbeta sequencing, genomic DNA was diluted to 10 ng/uL, and up to roughly 1 ug was used per sample. The original pipeline was this. ImmunoSeq Analyzer 3.0 was used for analysis of TCRbeta data, and diversity was computed on productive nucleotide rearrangements. Lower-bound TCR diversity was estimated with the improved Chao index, and clonality with the Gini coefficient using the Immunarch R package. Different nucleotide rearrangements encoding the same CDR3beta amino acid sequence were counted as distinct clonotypes. TCRbeta sequences significantly enriched in antigen-responding cells relative to anti-CD3/anti-CD28-activated cells were identified by differential abundance analysis. TCRs were clustered by predicted peptide-MHC specificity with GLIPH2, both within individual participants and across merged participant data sets. The source is immuneACCESS, and TCRdb retained only in-frame sequences with V and J called. Part of the clones is not carried over; for the studies checked, unresolved V genes explain less than half of this, and the remainder is unexplained. That table furnishes V, J and clone size, whereas the DNA furnished D and trimming. The sample table shows tens of thousands of clones, and 78% are seen once. More than 0.75% of the sample lies in the top ten.

Its CDR3 holds 12 amino acids, cysteine through phenylalanine. The sequence is cut down to CDR3 DNA, 36 bases in frame from base 1. V is cut by 4 bases and J by 6 bases, and the space between the germline ends is 11 bases. CDR1 and CDR2 are drawn from the germline V gene: SGHRS, YFSETQ. This specimen's treatment or condition label, interpreted: suppressive antiretroviral therapy. Lysates of CMV-infected fibroblasts were used at about 10 ug/mL for cell stimulation. Nonresponding CD40L-negative CD69-negative CD45RO-high memory CD4+ T cells were sorted as memory populations depleted of antigen-responding cells. HIV-1-infected adults in whom suppressive ART had been started during chronic infection were enrolled as participants. Participants had undetectable plasma HIV-1 RNA below 50 copies/mL for at least 4 years. To be included, a participant needed positive CMV serology and a CD4+ T cell count above 400 cells/uL. Before stimulation, PBMCs were isolated using density centrifugation and then depleted of CD8+ T cells. For around 17 hours, CD8-depleted PBMCs were stimulated with anti-CD28/CD49d costimulation, a CD40-blocking antibody, and enfuvirtide, which was added to prevent new infections. Cell sorting was done on a Beckman Coulter MoFlo Legacy or XDP sorter, and dead cells were excluded with propidium iodide. Genomic DNA was extracted using the QIAamp DNA Mini Kit for samples with more than one million cells and using the Quick-DNA Microprep Kit for all other samples.

On this clone: Its recognized antigen is unknown. Base qualities were left out, and no much larger clone turns up one base away.

The starting material was CD4+ T cells sorted from PBMCs after roughly 17-hour stimulation, obtained from a patient who received antiretroviral therapy. The label giving this sample's cell subset or site can be read as: CD40L-CD69- CD45RO-high memory CD4 T cells not responding to CMV lysate. The V gene is TRBV5-1 and the J gene is TRBJ2-7, with the D gene not clear enough to name. The sequence derives from an adult woman with HIV who was CMV-seropositive. The CDR3 region: CASSRTTGEQYF. Read as DNA, the sequence is TGCGCCAGCAGCCGGACGACCGGCGAGCAGTACTTC.